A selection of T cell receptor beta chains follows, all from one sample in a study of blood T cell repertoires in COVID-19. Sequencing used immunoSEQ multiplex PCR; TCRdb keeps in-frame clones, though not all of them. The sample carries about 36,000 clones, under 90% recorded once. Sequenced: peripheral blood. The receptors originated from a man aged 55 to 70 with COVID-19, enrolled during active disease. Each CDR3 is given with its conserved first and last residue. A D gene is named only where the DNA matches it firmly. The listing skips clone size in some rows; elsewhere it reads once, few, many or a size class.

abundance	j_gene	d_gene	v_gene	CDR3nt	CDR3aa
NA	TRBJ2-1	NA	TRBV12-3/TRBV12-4	TGTGCCAGCAGCCTCGACTCCCCAAGGCAGTTCTTC	CASSLDSPRQFF
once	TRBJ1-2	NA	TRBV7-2	TGTGCCAGCAGCTTACAGCAGGGGACCTATGGCTACACCTTC	CASSLQQGTYGYTF
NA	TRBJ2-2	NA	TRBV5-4	TGTGCCAGCAGCCTCCCAGGGGGGACCGGGGAGCTGTTTTTT	CASSLPGGTGELFF
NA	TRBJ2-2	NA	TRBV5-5	TGTGCCAGCAGCTATATGGTAGACACCGGGGAGCTGTTTTTT	CASSYMVDTGELFF
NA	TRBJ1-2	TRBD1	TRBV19	TGTGCCAGTAGTAGGACAGGGGAGAACTATGGCTACACCTTC	CASSRTGENYGYTF
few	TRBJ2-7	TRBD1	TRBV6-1	TGTGCCAGCAGTGAATGGGGACAGGGGAACTACGAGCAGTACTTC	CASSEWGQGNYEQYF
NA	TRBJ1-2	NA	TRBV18	TGTGCCAGCTCACCACTCGGGGGTAGGAGTGCTAACTATGGCTACACCTTC	CASSPLGGRSANYGYTF
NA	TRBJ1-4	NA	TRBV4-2	TGTGCCAGCAGCCAAGATCGCGGGGCGGCAACTAATGAAAAACTGTTTTTT	CASSQDRGAATNEKLFF
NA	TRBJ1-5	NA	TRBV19	TGTGCCAGTAGTACCGTCGGGGTGGAGAGAGATGGTGAGCAGCCCCAGCATTTT	CASSTVGVERDGEQPQHF
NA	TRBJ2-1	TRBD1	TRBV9	TGTGCCAGCAGCCCCGCTGAGGGACAGGTCGACAATGAGCAGTTCTTC	CASSPAEGQVDNEQFF
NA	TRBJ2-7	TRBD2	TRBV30	TGTGCCTGGACGAAAGGGACTAGCGGGAGCCAGTACTTC	CAWTKGTSGSQYF
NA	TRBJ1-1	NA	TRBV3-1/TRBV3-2	TGTGCCAGCAGCCAAGGAGGTGGGGCGTGGGACACTGAAGCTTTCTTT	CASSQGGGAWDTEAFF
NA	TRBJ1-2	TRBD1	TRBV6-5	TGTGCCAGCAGTCTCCGACAGGGGGCGGTTAATGGCTACACCTTC	CASSLRQGAVNGYTF
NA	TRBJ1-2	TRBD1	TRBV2	TGTGCCAGCAGCTGGGACAGAACAAACTATGGCTACACCTTC	CASSWDRTNYGYTF
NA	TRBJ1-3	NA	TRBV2	TGTGCCAGCAGTGAAGCCCCCCAGGGGAGAAACACCATATATTTT	CASSEAPQGRNTIYF
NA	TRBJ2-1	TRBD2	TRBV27	TGTGCCAGCAGTTTACTGTTCACGGGAGGCCACAATGAGCAGTTCTTC	CASSLLFTGGHNEQFF
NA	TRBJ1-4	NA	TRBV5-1	TGCGCCAGCAGCTTGGAATATCAGGCTCCTAATGAAAAACTGTTTTTT	CASSLEYQAPNEKLFF
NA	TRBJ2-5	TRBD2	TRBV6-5	TGTGCCAGCAGTTACGGTCTAGCGGGAGGAGAAGAGACCCAGTACTTC	CASSYGLAGGEETQYF
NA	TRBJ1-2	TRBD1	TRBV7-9	TGTGCCAGCAGCGCGCCCGGGACAGATGGCTACACCTTC	CASSAPGTDGYTF
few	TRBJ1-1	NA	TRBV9	TGTGCCAGCAGCGTGTCCGGGAATCTACTAAACACTGAAGCTTTCTTT	CASSVSGNLLNTEAFF
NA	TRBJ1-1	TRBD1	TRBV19	TGTGCCAGTAGTATATCCCCGGGACAGGGTCCTTCAAGAGCTTTCTTT	CASSISPGQGPSRAFF
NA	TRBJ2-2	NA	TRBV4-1	TGCGCCAGCAGCCAAGATCTGGCAGGGGCCTCCACCGGGGAGCTGTTTTTT	CASSQDLAGASTGELFF
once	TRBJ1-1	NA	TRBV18	TGTGCCAGCTCGACCGGCTGGGGGGGGATCGGGGAAGCTTTCTTT	CASSTGWGGIGEAFF
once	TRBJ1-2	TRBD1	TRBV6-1	TGTGCCAGCAGTGAAGCTCATCCGGGACAGGGTCAATACACCTTC	CASSEAHPGQGQYTF
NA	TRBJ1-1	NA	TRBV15	TGTGCCACCAGCAGAGACACAGGGTGGAACACTGAAGCTTTCTTT	CATSRDTGWNTEAFF
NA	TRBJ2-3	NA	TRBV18	TGTGCCAGCTCACCACAGCGAAAGTATTTGGCGGGCGATACGCAGTATTTT	CASSPQRKYLAGDTQYF
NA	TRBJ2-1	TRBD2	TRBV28	TGTGCCAGCAGTTTAAGGTTAGCGGCGGGGGAGTTCTTC	CASSLRLAAGEFF
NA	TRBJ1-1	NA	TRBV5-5	TGTGCCAGCACGGGACAACAGAACACTGAAGCTTTCTTT	CASTGQQNTEAFF
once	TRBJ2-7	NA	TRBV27	TGTGCCAGCAGTCGTATGCAGGGAAACTACGAGCAGTACTTC	CASSRMQGNYEQYF
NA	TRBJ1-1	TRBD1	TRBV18	TGTGCCAGCTCACCCTCCCAGGGGGGAAGGGACACTGAAGCTTTCTTT	CASSPSQGGRDTEAFF
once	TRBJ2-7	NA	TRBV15	TGTGCCACCAGCACCCAGGGGGCGGGAGCTTACGAGCAGTACTTC	CATSTQGAGAYEQYF
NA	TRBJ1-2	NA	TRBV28	TGTGCCAGCAGCCAAGTGGAGGGCAGGGCTAACTATAAGCGTGGCTACACCTTC	CASSQVEGRANYKRGYTF
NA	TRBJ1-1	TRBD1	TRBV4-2	TGTGCCAGCAGCCAAGAGACAGGGGTCGACACTGAAGCTTTCTTT	CASSQETGVDTEAFF
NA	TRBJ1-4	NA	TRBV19	TGTGCCAGTAGTTCGGAGGGGTTTGGTAATGAAAAACTGTTTTTT	CASSSEGFGNEKLFF
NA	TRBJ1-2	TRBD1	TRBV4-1	TGCGCCAGCAGCAGGGAACAGGGGGCGCGCGGCTACACCTTC	CASSREQGARGYTF
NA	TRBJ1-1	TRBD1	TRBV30	TGTGCCTGGACGACAGGGGGCTGGGCTGAAGCTTTCTTT	CAWTTGGWAEAFF
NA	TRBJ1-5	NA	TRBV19	TGTGCTACCGGGACAAGGGTCGATAATCAGCCCCAGCATTTT	CATGTRVDNQPQHF
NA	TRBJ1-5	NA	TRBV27	TGTGCCAGCAGCTCCCTCCCGGGGGGTAATAGCAATCAGCCCCAGCATTTT	CASSSLPGGNSNQPQHF
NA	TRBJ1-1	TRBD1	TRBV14	TGTGCCAGCAGCCTCCGGACAGGGGAAGCTTTCTTT	CASSLRTGEAFF
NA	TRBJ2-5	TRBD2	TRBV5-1	TGCGCCAGCAGCACCGGGACTAGCGACTCGTACCAAGAGACCCAGTACTTC	CASSTGTSDSYQETQYF
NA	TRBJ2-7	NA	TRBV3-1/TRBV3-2	TGTGCCAGCAGCCAAGGGGGGGGGCACTCCTACGAGCAGTACTTC	CASSQGGGHSYEQYF
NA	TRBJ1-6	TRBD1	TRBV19	TGTGCCAGTAGTCTCCGGACAGGAGCCTATAATTCACCCCTCCACTTT	CASSLRTGAYNSPLHF
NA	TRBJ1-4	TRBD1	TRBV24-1	TGTGCCACCAGTGATTCCGGGACAGGGGGCTTGGAAAAACTGTTTTTT	CATSDSGTGGLEKLFF
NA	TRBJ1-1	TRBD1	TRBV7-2	TGTGCCAGCAGCTCGCTACCCGGGACAGCTTTCTTGAACACTGAAGCTTTCTTT	CASSSLPGTAFLNTEAFF
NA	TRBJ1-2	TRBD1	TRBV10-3	TGTGCCATCACCACAGACAGGGACTATGGCTACACCTTC	CAITTDRDYGYTF
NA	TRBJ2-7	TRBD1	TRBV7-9	TGTGCCAGCAGCGACGGGGACAGGCGGTCCTACGAGCAGTACTTC	CASSDGDRRSYEQYF